The next 31 T cell receptor beta chains were all read from a single sample in a study of T-cell memory formation after mild COVID-19. In TCRdb, the 5' RACE reads were re-called with MiXCR into one record per CDR3 protein. The sample lists about 180,000 distinct CDR3 sequences; approximately 18% were seen once. The specimen sequenced was PBMCs or a T cell subset sorted from them (not recorded which). These receptors originate from a man between 18 and 35 years old who had mild COVID-19 (a few samples of this study predate the infection). Cell type and time point are not known.

The V call is TRBV5-5, the J call TRBJ1-2; 11 nucleotides agree with TRBD1. Per germline, CDR1 SGHKS and CDR2 YYEKEE (reference sequence). After removal of 4 bases from V and 6 bases from J, the junction contained 5 bases not matched to a gene. CDR3 length: 14 residues. The CDR3 loop reads CASSRTGGYDGYTF. For the CDR3, the DNA is TGTGCCAGCAGCCGGACAGGGGGCTACGATGGCTACACCTTC.

The rearrangement uses TRBV25-1 and TRBJ2-1, with D tentatively TRBD1 (5 bases). The CDR3 is 16 amino acids. Germline lookup yields CDR1 MGHDK and CDR2 SYGVNS. The V end was cut by 0 bases, the J end by 4 bases, with 13 bases between. The CDR3 spells CASSEYKETDYNEQFF. CDR3 DNA sequence: TGTGCCAGCAGTGAATATAAAGAGACAGATTACAATGAGCAGTTCTTC.

This clonotype was detected a few times. The rearrangement links TRBV9 to TRBJ2-3; 9 bases line up with TRBD2. The junction had 5 bases not matched to a gene; V was cut back by 0 bases and J by 3 bases. Germline loops: CDR1 SGDLS, CDR2 YYNGEE. The CDR3 totals 16 residues. CDR3 DNA: TGTGCCAGCAGCGTAGGGCGGGGGGGCCTGACAGATACGCAGTATTTT. This sequence encodes CASSVGRGGLTDTQYF.

This clonotype was detected only a few times. CDR3 protein: CASSYSFSVNTQYF. For the CDR3, the DNA is TGTGCCAGCAGTTACTCGTTTTCTGTGAATACGCAGTATTTT. V and J are TRBV6-5 and TRBJ2-3, with D hard to call. This CDR3 has 14 amino acids. Trimming removed 0 bases from V and 7 bases from J, with 11 bases in between. Germline CDR1 MNHEY, CDR2 SVGAGI.

The gene calls are TRBV18 and TRBJ2-2; D is perhaps TRBD2 (5 bases). Germline V CDR1 and CDR2: KGHSH, LQKENI. Trimming pared 2 bases from V and 6 bases from J, leaving 13 bases between. CDR3 length: 15 residues. The CDR3 region is CASSPGGLLSGELFF. For the CDR3, the DNA is TGTGCCAGCTCACCAGGAGGACTCCTCTCCGGGGAGCTGTTTTTT.

The chain's CDR3 is CAIQSGGQETQYF. As DNA, the CDR3 is TGTGCCATCCAATCAGGGGGCCAAGAGACCCAGTACTTC. V usage is TRBV10-3 and J usage is TRBJ2-5; 7 bases match TRBD1. The CDR3 totals 13 residues. V lost 8 bases to trimming and J lost 1 base; unmatched junction nucleotides: 4. Germline CDR1 is ENHRY and CDR2 is SYGVKD.

The chain recombines TRBV20-1 with TRBJ1-1; D might be TRBD1 (6 bases). Trimming pared 3 bases from V and 5 bases from J, leaving 16 bases between. The CDR3 is 14 residues long. Germline V gives CDR1 DFQATT, CDR2 SNEGSKA (reference sequence). CDR3 in amino acids: CSARDRPMGTEAFF. CDR3 bases: TGCAGTGCTAGGGACAGACCCATGGGGACTGAAGCTTTCTTT.

The V and J genes are TRBV5-1 and TRBJ1-1, with D unclear. The germline gives CDR1 SGHRS, CDR2 YFSETQ. The V end was cut by 0 bases, the J end by 0 bases, with 9 bases between. This CDR3 has 15 amino acids. Here the CDR3 reads CASSLAVALNTEAFF. The CDR3 DNA reads as TGCGCCAGCAGCTTGGCCGTGGCTTTGAACACTGAAGCTTTCTTT.

The chain links TRBV12-3 or TRBV12-4 to TRBJ1-3; D is undetermined. CDR3 size: 12 residues. V gave up 2 bases and J gave up 4 bases, with 3 bases separating them. Written as DNA, the CDR3 is TGTGCCAGCAGTTTACGAGGAAACACCATATATTTT. Translation gives CASSLRGNTIYF.

This clonotype was observed a handful of times. This rearrangement joins TRBV7-9 to TRBJ2-6; TRBD1 matches 8 bases. The J segment lost 0 bases and the V segment lost 1 base, leaving 5 bases of the junction unmatched. Germline CDR1 is SEHNR and CDR2 is FQNEAQ (reference sequence). The CDR3 is made up of 18 amino acids. The CDR3 spells CASSLDRTGLSGANVLTF. In DNA, the CDR3 is TGTGCCAGCAGCTTAGATCGGACAGGGCTCTCTGGGGCCAACGTCCTGACTTTC.

The chain carries TRBV6-5 and TRBJ1-4; D unresolved. V was trimmed by 8 bases and J by 8 bases, leaving 6 bases between them. Germline V gene data show CDR1 as MNHEY and CDR2 as SVGAGI. The CDR3 contains 10 residues. The CDR3 DNA is TGTGCCAGCGGAAGGGAAAAACTGTTTTTT. Translated, it gives CASGREKLFF.

This clonotype was seen only a few times. The chain's CDR3 is CASSLQGQSVYGYTF. In DNA, the CDR3 is TGCGCCAGCAGCTTGCAAGGACAGTCGGTCTATGGCTACACCTTC. The J gene is TRBJ1-2, the V gene TRBV5-1, with a tentative D call TRBD1 (6 bases). CDR1 is SGHRS and CDR2 is YFSETQ in the germline V gene. The CDR3 covers 15 residues. Trimming removed 1 base at V and 4 bases at J, with 14 bases between. Drawing the rest from reference TRBV5-1 and TRBJ1-2, the complete variable domain is KAGVTQTPRYLIKTRGQQVTLSCSPISGHRSVSWYQQTPGQGLQFLFEYFSETQRNKGNFPGRFSGRQFSNSRSEMNVSTLELGDSALYLCASSLQGQSVYGYTFGSGTRLTVV.

This clonotype was observed a handful of times. The rearrangement joins TRBV4-2 to TRBJ2-3, with D possibly being TRBD2 (5 bases). Germline CDR1 LGHNA, CDR2 YNFKEQ. The ends were cut back, 4 bases at V and 2 bases at J, with 13 bases in the middle. The CDR3 totals 15 residues. The CDR3 region has the DNA TGTGCCAGCAGCCGCGAACAGAGGGACACAGATACGCAGTATTTT. Translating gives CASSREQRDTDTQYF.

CDR3 coding DNA: TGCGCCAGCAGACGGACAGGGCTGTACGAGCAGTACTTC. Its protein is CASRRTGLYEQYF. This chain links TRBV5-1 with TRBJ2-7; 8 bases fit TRBD1. The trim removed 5 bases at V and 4 bases at J, leaving 5 bases unmatched. This CDR3 region has 13 residues. Germline CDR1 and CDR2: SGHRS and YFSETQ.

This clonotype was counted between two and nine times. The rearrangement joins TRBV12-3 or TRBV12-4 to TRBJ1-1, with 8 nucleotides matching TRBD1. CDR3 size: 13 residues. With V trimmed by 5 bases and J by 8 bases, 7 bases remained unmatched. The CDR3 sequence: CASSDRDRLEAFF. CDR3 nucleotide sequence: TGTGCCAGCAGTGACCGGGACAGGCTAGAAGCTTTCTTT.

Many counts were recorded for this clonotype. This sequence joins TRBV7-2 and TRBJ1-1, with TRBD1 matching over 9 bases. The germline gives CDR1 SGHTA, CDR2 FQGNSA. The V gene end was trimmed by 5 bases and the J gene end by 7 bases; junction bases not matched to a gene: 8. This CDR3 has 14 residues. This CDR3 reads CASSTRQGEVEAFF. The CDR3 DNA is TGTGCCAGCAGCACCAGACAGGGGGAGGTTGAAGCTTTCTTT.

The chain is built from TRBV9 and TRBJ2-5, with D perhaps being TRBD1 or TRBD2 (5 bases each). CDR1 is SGDLS and CDR2 is YYNGEE in the germline V gene. The V and J ends lost 3 bases and 0 bases respectively, with 12 bases between them. The CDR3 is 15 amino acids. DNA for the CDR3: TGTGCCAGCAGCGCCGGGACCCAGTACCAAGAGACCCAGTACTTC. Amino acids: CASSAGTQYQETQYF.

The chain couples TRBV5-1 to TRBJ2-2; D is uncertain. This CDR3 spans 15 amino acids. Trimming cost V 4 bases and J 0 bases, with 10 bases left between them. Germline V gene sequence: CDR1 SGHRS, CDR2 YFSETQ. The CDR3 DNA reads TGCGCCAGCAGCCGTACCCCCTCGAACACCGGGGAGCTGTTTTTT. Its translation: CASSRTPSNTGELFF.

This sequence joins TRBV4-3 and TRBJ2-5, with D maybe TRBD1 (6 bases). This CDR3 region has 15 residues. Trimming left V 1 base short and J 5 bases short, with 14 bases between. In germline, CDR1 is LGHNA, CDR2 YSLEER. As DNA, the CDR3 is TGCGCCAGCAGCCAAGCGCAGGGGTTCGGGGAGACCCAGTACTTC. Amino acids: CASSQAQGFGETQYF.

The chain combines TRBV6-2 or TRBV6-3 with TRBJ1-6; possible D gene TRBD1, 5 bases. Germline V CDR1 and CDR2: MNHEY, SVGEGT. This CDR3 has 16 amino acids. V was cut by 4 bases and J by 9 bases, with 19 bases left in between. The CDR3 DNA reads TGTGCCAGCAGTTTCCGACAGTGGGGGTCAGGTTCACCCCTCCACTTT. The encoded protein is CASSFRQWGSGSPLHF.

A few counts support this clonotype. The genes are TRBV2 and TRBJ2-3, with 12 bases that match TRBD2. The germline V gene encodes CDR1 SNHLY and CDR2 FYNNEI. The CDR3 loop spans 14 amino acids. After removal of 7 bases from V and 6 bases from J, the junction contained 5 bases not matched to a gene. CDR3 in amino acids: CASKLAGGFDTQYF. Here the CDR3 DNA reads TGTGCCAGCAAACTAGCGGGGGGTTTTGATACGCAGTATTTT.

The chain combines TRBV5-1 with TRBJ1-1; D uncertain. Trimming removed 0 bases at V and 1 base at J, with 7 bases between. This CDR3 contains 14 residues. Per the germline V gene, CDR1 is SGHRS and CDR2 is YFSETQ. CDR3 bases: TGCGCCAGCAGCTTGGCCGCAGCGAACACTGAAGCTTTCTTT. Its translation: CASSLAAANTEAFF.

The sample holds a few counts of this clonotype. This chain links TRBV7-2 with TRBJ2-1, with 9 bases matching TRBD2. Unmatched junction bases numbered 7, after V lost 4 bases and J lost 9 bases. This CDR3 is 14 amino acids long. Looked up from germline, CDR1 is SGHTA and CDR2 is FQGNSA. The CDR3 protein is CASSSLAGHTEQFF. CDR3 nucleotides: TGTGCCAGCAGCTCTCTAGCGGGGCATACTGAGCAGTTCTTC.

The chain carries TRBV25-1 and TRBJ1-2; TRBD1 is a possible D gene (5 bases). The CDR3 is 14 amino acids. V was clipped by 3 bases and J by 4 bases, with 12 bases between them. Germline loops: CDR1 MGHDK, CDR2 SYGVNS. DNA of the CDR3: TGTGCCAGCAGTGACGGCCAGGGAGGCTATGGCTACACCTTC. As protein: CASSDGQGGYGYTF.

This sequence joins TRBV6-5 and TRBJ1-6, with a weak D call TRBD1 (6 bases). V was shortened by 6 bases and J by 10 bases, with 16 bases between the two germline ends. Germline loops: CDR1 MNHEY, CDR2 SVGAGI. This CDR3 has 14 residues. CDR3 in amino acids: CASREQGGGSPLHF. In DNA form, the CDR3 reads TGTGCCAGCAGGGAACAGGGCGGTGGGTCACCCCTCCACTTT.

The chain has TRBV7-9 and TRBJ2-7, with D hard to call. The germline V gene encodes CDR1 SEHNR and CDR2 FQNEAQ (reference sequence). Trimming left V 5 bases short and J 3 bases short, with 11 bases between. CDR3 length: 13 amino acids. CDR3 in amino acids: CASSPTPNYEQYF. The CDR3 bases are TGTGCCAGCAGCCCTACACCAAACTACGAGCAGTACTTC.

This clonotype was detected a few times. The genes are TRBV5-6 and TRBJ2-3; the D is unclear. V lost 0 bases, J lost 3 bases, and 17 bases lay in between. Germline CDR1 reads SGHDT; CDR2 reads YYEEEE. This CDR3 is built from 17 residues. CDR3 protein: CASSLAVGPAYTDTQYF. In nucleotides, the CDR3 is TGTGCCAGCAGCTTGGCGGTCGGCCCTGCCTATACAGATACGCAGTATTTT.

This clonotype came up many times. J is TRBJ1-6 and V is TRBV7-2; no firm D call. The CDR3 extends over 15 amino acids. Germline assignment: CDR1 SGHTA and CDR2 FQGNSA. Between the trimmed V and J ends, which lost 2 bases and 8 bases, there was a span of 13 bases. As DNA, the CDR3 is TGTGCCAGCAGCTTAACGGCGGTTGGCGATTCACCCCTCCACTTT. This translates into CASSLTAVGDSPLHF.

The chain combines TRBV9 with TRBJ2-3, with D perhaps given as TRBD1 or TRBD2 (7 bases each). The V and J ends lost 4 bases and 5 bases respectively, with 14 bases between them. The CDR3 has 14 residues. The V gene's germline CDR1 is SGDLS and CDR2 YYNGEE. CDR3 in amino acids: CASSRTRGGDTQYF. The CDR3 coding sequence is TGTGCCAGCAGCAGGACCAGGGGGGGAGATACGCAGTATTTT. Full variable domain (remainder filled in from reference TRBV9 and TRBJ2-3): DSGVTQTPKHLITATGQRVTLRCSPRSGDLSVYWYQQSLDQGLQFLIQYYNGEERAKGNILERFSAQQFPDLHSELNLSSLELGDSALYFCASSRTRGGDTQYFGPGTRLTVL.

This clonotype was counted between two and nine times. Written as DNA, the CDR3 is TGTGCCAGCAGACATCCCCAAGAGACCCAGTACTTC. Translating gives CASRHPQETQYF. This chain joins TRBV3-1 and TRBJ2-5; D call uncertain. This CDR3 contains 12 residues. In germline, CDR1 is LGHDT, CDR2 YNNKEL (reference sequence). V shed 6 bases and J shed 1 base, with 6 bases lying between them.

The chain uses TRBV20-1 and TRBJ1-1, with D maybe TRBD1 (5 bases). Germline V gives CDR1 DFQATT, CDR2 SNEGSKA (reference sequence). The CDR3 consists of 15 residues. V lost 1 base and J lost 5, with 17 bases in between. CDR3 in amino acids: CSARAGTGVRTEAFF. The CDR3 region has the DNA TGCAGTGCTAGAGCCGGGACGGGGGTCCGAACTGAAGCTTTCTTT.